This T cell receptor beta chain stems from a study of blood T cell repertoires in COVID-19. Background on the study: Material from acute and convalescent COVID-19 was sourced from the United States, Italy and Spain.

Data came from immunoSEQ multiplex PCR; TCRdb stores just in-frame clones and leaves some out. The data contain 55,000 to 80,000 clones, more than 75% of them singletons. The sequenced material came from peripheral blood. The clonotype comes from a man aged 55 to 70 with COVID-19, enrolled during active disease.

In DNA, the CDR3 is TGTGCCAGCAGCTTAGACCGGCAGGGGTCGACTGAAGCTTTCTTT. Translating it yields CASSLDRQGSTEAFF. The V and J genes are TRBV7-9 and TRBJ1-1; D might be TRBD1 (6 bases). V was shortened by 1 base and J by 5 bases, with 14 bases between the two germline ends. The CDR3 has 15 amino acids. Germline-derived CDR1 and CDR2 are SEHNR and FQNEAQ (reference sequence).